This is a list of T cell receptor beta chains from one sample in a study of neurological immune-mediated disorders. MiXCR, applied by TCRdb to the 5' RACE reads, yields one record per CDR3 protein. The profile shows approximately 39,000 distinct CDR3 sequences, approximately 7% of them singletons. Sequencing used CD4+ T cells from blood. These receptors were taken from a man in his fifties in good health. CDR3s include the opening cysteine and the closing phenylalanine or tryptophan. A D gene is named only where the DNA matches it firmly. Size tells how often a clone was seen (once, few, many) or the class of an expanded clone, and some rows leave it out.

TRBJ2-1	-	many	TRBV5-1	TGCGCCAGCAGGGCACAGGGTCCTCTGTTCTTC	CASRAQGPLFF
TRBJ2-7	-	many	TRBV20-1	TGCAGTGCTAGAGTGGTCGGAACCTACGAGCAGTACTTC	CSARVVGTYEQYF
TRBJ2-7	-	-	TRBV7-9	TGTGCCAGCAGCCCGGGCAACGTGCAGTACTTC	CASSPGNVQYF
TRBJ2-1	TRBD1	many	TRBV20-1	TGCAGTGCTAGGAGGACAGGGAATGAGCAGTTCTTC	CSARRTGNEQFF
TRBJ2-3	-	many	TRBV5-1	TGCGCCAGCAGCTTGGCCTTGGGGCGCACAGATACGCAGTATTTT	CASSLALGRTDTQYF
TRBJ2-2	TRBD1	many	TRBV7-6	TGTGCCAGCAGCTTGGGACAGGGGGCCGGGGAGCTGTTTTTT	CASSLGQGAGELFF
TRBJ2-2	TRBD1	-	TRBV5-1	TGCGCCAGCAGCTACAGGACAGGGAACACCGGGGAGCTGTTTTTT	CASSYRTGNTGELFF
TRBJ2-3	TRBD2	many	TRBV5-1	TGCGCCAGCAGCAGACTAGCGGGAAATCTACTTTTAGATACGCAGTATTTT	CASSRLAGNLLLDTQYF
TRBJ2-4	-	-	TRBV15	TGTGCCACCAGCAGAGGATTATTCCCCATCACAAACATTCAGTACTTC	CATSRGLFPITNIQYF
TRBJ2-1	TRBD2	many	TRBV4-1	TGCGCCAGCAGCCTTCGAGCGACGGCGGGAGGAGAAAATGAGCAGTTCTTC	CASSLRATAGGENEQFF
TRBJ2-1	TRBD1	-	TRBV5-4	TGTGCCGGCGCCGGACAGGGGGCTGATGAGCAGTTCTTC	CAGAGQGADEQFF
TRBJ2-1	TRBD2	many	TRBV20-1	TGCAGTGCAACCGGAGCGGGAGGCTCAAACAATGAGCAGTTCTTC	CSATGAGGSNNEQFF
TRBJ2-5	-	many	TRBV29-1	TGCAGCGCCGGGACATCCCAAGAGACCCAGTACTTC	CSAGTSQETQYF
TRBJ2-1	-	few	TRBV4-1	TGCGCCAGCAGCCAAGGGGGGGCAGGCCTTTACAATGAGCAGTTCTTC	CASSQGGAGLYNEQFF
TRBJ2-7	TRBD2	many	TRBV4-2	TGTGCCAGCAGCCGTTCAGGACTAGCGGGACCTCTAGGCGACGAGCAGTACTTC	CASSRSGLAGPLGDEQYF
TRBJ2-7	-	many	TRBV20-1	TGCAGTGTTTCCTGGCAGGCGACCGAGCAGTACTTC	CSVSWQATEQYF
TRBJ1-2	-	many	TRBV5-5	TGTGCCAGCAGCTATGGCGGGGACAACTATGGCTACACCTTC	CASSYGGDNYGYTF
TRBJ2-1	-	-	TRBV7-9	TGTGCCAGCAGCTCCGAGGGGCCGTACAATGAGCAGTTCTTC	CASSSEGPYNEQFF
TRBJ2-5	-	many	TRBV7-2	TGTGCCAGCAGCTTAGTTTCAGGCGGCGGAGAGGCCCAGTACTTC	CASSLVSGGGEAQYF
TRBJ2-6	TRBD1	few	TRBV19	TGTGCCAGTAGTTACCGGGACAGCCTCTCTGGGGCCAACGTCCTGACTTTC	CASSYRDSLSGANVLTF
TRBJ2-5	-	-	TRBV7-8	TGTGCCAGCAGCTACCTCGGGGAGAACCAAGAGACCCAGTACTTC	CASSYLGENQETQYF
TRBJ2-1	TRBD2	-	TRBV18	TGTGCCAGCTCACCGGTGCGACTAGCGGCCCTGTACAATGAGCAGTTCTTC	CASSPVRLAALYNEQFF
TRBJ1-5	-	many	TRBV29-1	TGCAGCGTCGGGGGTTCGGGTAATCAGCCCCAGCATTTT	CSVGGSGNQPQHF
TRBJ2-5	TRBD2	many	TRBV20-1	TGCAGTGCTAGAGATCTGTTAGCGGGGGGCACAGAGACCCAGTACTTC	CSARDLLAGGTETQYF
TRBJ2-7	-	-	TRBV5-1	TGCGCCAGCAGCTCTAGGACGGGCTCCTACGAGCAGTACTTC	CASSSRTGSYEQYF
TRBJ1-5	-	many	TRBV21-1	TGTGCCAGTCCTGGACATGTTAGCAATCAGCCCCAGCATTTT	CASPGHVSNQPQHF
TRBJ2-7	TRBD2	many	TRBV20-1	TGCAGTGCTAAACTAGCGGGAACCTACGAGCAGTACTTC	CSAKLAGTYEQYF
TRBJ1-5	-	many	TRBV6-6	TGTGCCAGCAGTTCCAGGTCCCAGCCCCAGCATTTT	CASSSRSQPQHF
TRBJ1-6	-	many	TRBV7-7	TGTGCCAGCAGCTTAACGCTTAGATCACCCCTCCACTTT	CASSLTLRSPLHF
TRBJ2-1	TRBD2	many	TRBV5-1	TGCGCCAGCAGCCGGATGGGCGGGAGGAATGAGCAGTTCTTC	CASSRMGGRNEQFF
TRBJ1-5	-	many	TRBV6-2/TRBV6-3	TGTGCCAGCAGTTACAGTAAGGGGGAGGCTAGGGGCAATCAGCCCCAGCATTTT	CASSYSKGEARGNQPQHF
TRBJ1-1	TRBD1	many	TRBV7-9	TGTGCCAGCGCAAGCCGAAAGGGACAGGGGGCGCTCAGGGACACTGAAGCTTTCTTT	CASASRKGQGALRDTEAFF
TRBJ2-1	TRBD2	many	TRBV20-1	TGCAGTGGCATGGGGGCTAGCGGGACCTACAATGAGCAGTTCTTC	CSGMGASGTYNEQFF
TRBJ2-5	-	few	TRBV19	TGTGCCAGTAGCAAACTAACAGAAAAAGAGACCCAGTACTTC	CASSKLTEKETQYF
TRBJ1-5	-	many	TRBV28	TGTGCCAGCAGTTCTCCTTGGGGACCAAATCAGCCCCAGCATTTT	CASSSPWGPNQPQHF
TRBJ2-1	-	many	TRBV25-1	TGTGCCAGCAGTGCATACAGCAATGAGCAGTTCTTC	CASSAYSNEQFF
TRBJ2-3	TRBD2	many	TRBV9	TGTGCCAGCAGCCGGGAGGGGACTAGCGGGACTGATACGCAGTATTTT	CASSREGTSGTDTQYF
TRBJ2-1	TRBD2	many	TRBV20-1	TGCAGTGCTAGGTCAGGGACTAGCGGGTCCTACAATGAGCAGTTCTTC	CSARSGTSGSYNEQFF
TRBJ2-5	-	many	TRBV5-1	TGCGCCAGCAGCTTGCCAGGCCAAGAGACCCAGTACTTC	CASSLPGQETQYF
TRBJ2-1	TRBD1	-	TRBV7-3	TGTGCCAGCAGCATGACCGGGACAGAGATCTACAATGAGCAGTTCTTC	CASSMTGTEIYNEQFF
TRBJ2-1	TRBD2	few	TRBV2	TGTGCCAGCAGTGGGAGAAGCGGGAGGGATGAGCAGTTCTTC	CASSGRSGRDEQFF
TRBJ2-1	TRBD2	many	TRBV3-1	TGTGCCAGCAGCCACTCCTACGCCGGGACTAGCGGACATGAGCAGTTCTTC	CASSHSYAGTSGHEQFF
TRBJ2-1	-	many	TRBV5-6	TGTGCCAGCAGCCCTATCGACCCCAGCTCCTACAATGAGCAGTTCTTC	CASSPIDPSSYNEQFF
TRBJ2-3	-	many	TRBV7-2	TGTGCCAGCAGCTTAAGGATTTGGGCAGATACGCAGTATTTT	CASSLRIWADTQYF
TRBJ2-1	TRBD1	many	TRBV7-2	TGTGCCAGCAGCACCGGGACAGGGACCGGCTGGGAGCAGTTCTTC	CASSTGTGTGWEQFF
TRBJ2-7	-	medium-sized	TRBV20-1	TGCAGTGCTTCCCAACCCGGGGGGCCCTACGAGCAGTACTTC	CSASQPGGPYEQYF
TRBJ2-7	TRBD2	-	TRBV10-3	TGTGTCATCAGTGGGTCTGGGGGGGTCGGCTACGAGCAGTACTTC	CVISGSGGVGYEQYF
TRBJ2-1	TRBD2	many	TRBV12-3/TRBV12-4	TGTGCCAGCAGTTTGGGGACTAGCGGGAGAATTGAGCAGTTCTTC	CASSLGTSGRIEQFF
TRBJ2-7	TRBD2	few	TRBV6-2/TRBV6-3	TGTGCCAGCAGTTCTCTAGCGGGAGCGGAAGAGCAGTACTTC	CASSSLAGAEEQYF
TRBJ1-5	TRBD1	many	TRBV4-3	TGCGCCAGCAGCCAATATCTTTCTCGAGGGGGCAACAATCAGCCCCAGCATTTT	CASSQYLSRGGNNQPQHF
TRBJ2-3	-	many	TRBV4-1	TGCGCCAGCAGATCACCGGGCAGAAGCACAGATACGCAGTATTTT	CASRSPGRSTDTQYF
TRBJ2-4	-	many	TRBV28	TGTGCCAGCAGTTTACGGGGACGGTTGATGGACATTCAGTACTTC	CASSLRGRLMDIQYF
TRBJ2-7	TRBD2	many	TRBV29-1	TGCAGCGTTGGACTAGCCGGCGAGCAGTACTTC	CSVGLAGEQYF
TRBJ1-6	-	many	TRBV27	TGTGCCAGCAGTTTACGCCAGTATAATTCACCCCTCCACTTT	CASSLRQYNSPLHF
TRBJ2-2	TRBD2	many	TRBV7-9	TGTGCCAGCAGCCCAGGACTAGATTCGGCCGGGGAGCTGTTTTTT	CASSPGLDSAGELFF